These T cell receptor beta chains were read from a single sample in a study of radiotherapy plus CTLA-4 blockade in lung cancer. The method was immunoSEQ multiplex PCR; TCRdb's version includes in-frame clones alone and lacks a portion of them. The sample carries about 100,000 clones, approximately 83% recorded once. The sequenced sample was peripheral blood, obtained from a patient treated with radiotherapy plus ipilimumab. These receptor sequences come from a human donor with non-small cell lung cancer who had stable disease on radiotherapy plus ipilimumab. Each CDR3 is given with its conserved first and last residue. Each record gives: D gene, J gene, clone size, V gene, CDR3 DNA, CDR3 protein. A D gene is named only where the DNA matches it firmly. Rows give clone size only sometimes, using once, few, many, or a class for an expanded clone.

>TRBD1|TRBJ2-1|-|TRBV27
TGTGCCAGCAGCGCCGCCGGGACAGGGTCCTACAATGAGCAGTTCTTC
CASSAAGTGSYNEQFF
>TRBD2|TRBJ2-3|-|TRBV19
TGTGCCAGTACCACTAGCGGGAGGGCCCGGGATACGCAGTATTTT
CASTTSGRARDTQYF
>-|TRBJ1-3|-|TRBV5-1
TGCGCCAGCAGCCCGGGACGGCTCTATGATCTTGGTAACACCATATATTTT
CASSPGRLYDLGNTIYF
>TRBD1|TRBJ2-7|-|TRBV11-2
TGTGCCAGCAGCCGGCAACAGGGGGCTTACGAGCAGTACTTC
CASSRQQGAYEQYF
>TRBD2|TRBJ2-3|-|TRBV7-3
TGTGCCAGCAGCTTACGGACTAGTGATTACACAGATACGCAGTATTTT
CASSLRTSDYTDTQYF
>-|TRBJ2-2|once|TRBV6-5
TGTGCCAGCAGCCCCGAGCTCGGGGAGCTGTTTTTT
CASSPELGELFF
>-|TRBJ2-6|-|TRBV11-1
TGTGCCAGCAGCCCCGAAGGACGGCGTGGGGCCAACGTCCTGACTTTC
CASSPEGRRGANVLTF
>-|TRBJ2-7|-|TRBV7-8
TGTGCCAGCAGCTTAGGCCACCGGGACTACGAGCAGTACTTC
CASSLGHRDYEQYF
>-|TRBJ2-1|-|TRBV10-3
TGTGCCATCAGTGAGTCCGGGGGCCTGGTCTACAATGAGCAGTTCTTC
CAISESGGLVYNEQFF
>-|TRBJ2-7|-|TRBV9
TGTGCCAGCAGCGTAGGTCCCCCCTACGAGCAGTACTTC
CASSVGPPYEQYF
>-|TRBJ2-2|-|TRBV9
TGTGCCAGCAGCGTAGACGTCGGGGAGCTGTTTTTT
CASSVDVGELFF
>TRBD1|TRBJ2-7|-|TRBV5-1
TGCGCCAGCAGCTCGCTGACAGGGACCGACGAGCAGTACTTC
CASSSLTGTDEQYF
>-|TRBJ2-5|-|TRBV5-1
TGCGCCAGCAGTAAGGCAGGGCAAGAGACCCAGTACTTC
CASSKAGQETQYF
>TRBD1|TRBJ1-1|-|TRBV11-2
TGTGCCAGCAGCTTGGTAACAGGGGGCACGAACACTGAAGCTTTCTTT
CASSLVTGGTNTEAFF
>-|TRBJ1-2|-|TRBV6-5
TGTGCCAGCAGTTCCCGGGGGGGCTACACCTTC
CASSSRGGYTF
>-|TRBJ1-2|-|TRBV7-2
TGTGCCAGCAGCTTAGAGGGAGCCTTCTATGGCTACACCTTC
CASSLEGAFYGYTF